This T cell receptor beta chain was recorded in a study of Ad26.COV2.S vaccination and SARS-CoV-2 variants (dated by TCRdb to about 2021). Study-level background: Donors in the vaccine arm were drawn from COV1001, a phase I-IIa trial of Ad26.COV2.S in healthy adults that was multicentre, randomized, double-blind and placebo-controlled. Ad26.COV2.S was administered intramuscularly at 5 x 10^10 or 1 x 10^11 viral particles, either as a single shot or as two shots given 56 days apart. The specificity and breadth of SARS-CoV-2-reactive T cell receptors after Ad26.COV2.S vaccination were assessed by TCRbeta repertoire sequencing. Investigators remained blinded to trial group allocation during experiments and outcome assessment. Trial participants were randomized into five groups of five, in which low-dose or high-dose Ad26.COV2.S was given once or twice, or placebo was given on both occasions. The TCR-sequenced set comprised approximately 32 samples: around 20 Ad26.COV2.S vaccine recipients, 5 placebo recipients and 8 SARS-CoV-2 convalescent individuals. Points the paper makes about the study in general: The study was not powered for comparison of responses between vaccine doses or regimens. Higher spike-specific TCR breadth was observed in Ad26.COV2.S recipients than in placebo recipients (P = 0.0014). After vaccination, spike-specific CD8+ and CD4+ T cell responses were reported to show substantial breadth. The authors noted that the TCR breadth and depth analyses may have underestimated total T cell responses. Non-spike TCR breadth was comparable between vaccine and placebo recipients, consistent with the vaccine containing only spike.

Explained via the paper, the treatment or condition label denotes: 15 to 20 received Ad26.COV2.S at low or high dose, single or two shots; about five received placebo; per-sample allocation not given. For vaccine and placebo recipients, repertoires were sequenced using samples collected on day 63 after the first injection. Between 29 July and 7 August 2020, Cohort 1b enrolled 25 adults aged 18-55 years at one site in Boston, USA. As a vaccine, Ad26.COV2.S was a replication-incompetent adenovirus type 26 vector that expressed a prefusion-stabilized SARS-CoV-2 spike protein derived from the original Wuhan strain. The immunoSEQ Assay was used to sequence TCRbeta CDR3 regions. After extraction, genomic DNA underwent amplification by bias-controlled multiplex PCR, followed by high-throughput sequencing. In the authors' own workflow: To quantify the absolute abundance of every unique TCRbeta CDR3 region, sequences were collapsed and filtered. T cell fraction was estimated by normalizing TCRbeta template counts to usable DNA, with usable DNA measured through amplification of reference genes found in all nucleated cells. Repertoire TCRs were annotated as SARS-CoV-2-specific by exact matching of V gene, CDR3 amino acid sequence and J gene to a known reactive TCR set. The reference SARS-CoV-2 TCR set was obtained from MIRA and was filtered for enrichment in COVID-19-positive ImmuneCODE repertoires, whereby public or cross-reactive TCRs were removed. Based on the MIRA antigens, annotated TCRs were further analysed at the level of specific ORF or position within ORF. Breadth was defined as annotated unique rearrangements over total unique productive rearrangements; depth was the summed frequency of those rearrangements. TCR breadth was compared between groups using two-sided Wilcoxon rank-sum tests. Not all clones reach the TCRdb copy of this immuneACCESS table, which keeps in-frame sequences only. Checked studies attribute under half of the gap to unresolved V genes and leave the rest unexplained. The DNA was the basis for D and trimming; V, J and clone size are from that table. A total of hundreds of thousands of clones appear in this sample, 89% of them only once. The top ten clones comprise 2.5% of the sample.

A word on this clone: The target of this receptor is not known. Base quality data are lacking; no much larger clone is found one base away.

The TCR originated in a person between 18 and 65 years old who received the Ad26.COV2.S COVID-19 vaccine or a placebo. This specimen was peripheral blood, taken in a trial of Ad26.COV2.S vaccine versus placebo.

The sequence in DNA is TGTGCCAGCAGCTCCCTCGGACTAGCCCTCTACAATGAGCAGTTCTTC. It specifies CASSSLGLALYNEQFF. The chain is made from TRBV11-3 and TRBJ2-1; TRBD2 aligns with 8 central bases. The germline V gene provides CDR1 SGHNT and CDR2 YENEEA. At the junction V is shortened by 4 bases and J by 3 bases; bases outside the gene matches: 8. Spanning cysteine to phenylalanine, the CDR3 consists of 16 amino acids. The CDR3 DNA has 48 bases and is translated from base 1.